The sequence of this T cell receptor beta chain was determined in a study of T cell repertoires in cytomegalovirus infection. Across the whole study: Both a matching HLA type and CMV infection were indicated by public TCR beta signatures.

Findings of the study overall: CMV-specific TCR beta clonotypes restricted by HLA-C dominated the ex vivo response. Based on cumulative public TCR beta family frequency, carriers of CMV plus the relevant HLA were identified.

As for this clonotype: What it binds is not known.

V lost 0 bases to trimming and J lost 4 bases, with 21 bases between them. The CDR3 has 19 residues. Germline V lookup: CDR1 LGHNA, CDR2 YSLEER. TCRdb processed the reads anew with MiXCR; each CDR3 protein has one entry. The sample records a few hundred thousand distinct CDR3 sequences, around 40% being singletons. The genes are TRBV4-3 and TRBJ2-2; D assignment may be TRBD1 or TRBD2 (5 bases each). The origin of this receptor is a human donor in good health (CMV status not recorded). Some clones in this sample may be carry-over from other donors' samples. Sequencing used cultured PBMCs, obtained from culture after CMV antigen stimulation. CDR3 in amino acids: CASSQEGWTPERVTGELFF. In nucleotides, the CDR3 is TGCGCCAGCAGCCAAGAAGGATGGACACCCGAGAGGGTCACCGGGGAGCTGTTTTTT.